This T cell receptor (beta chain) originates from a study of T cell responses to AZD1222 COVID-19 vaccine. Data came from immunoSEQ multiplex PCR; TCRdb stores just in-frame clones and leaves some out. The sample includes 150,000 to 200,000 clones, approximately 95% of them seen just once. CDR1 is SGDLS, CDR2 YYNGEE, per germline. CDR3 length equals 15 residues. V lost 4 bases and J lost 8, with 18 bases in between. This receptor was identified in an adult in good health. The gene calls are TRBV9 and TRBJ1-4; TRBD1 is a possible D gene (5 bases). Sequencing was performed on peripheral blood, taken on day 0 of AZD1222 vaccination. In nucleotides, the CDR3 is TGTGCCAGCAGCTCCGGACACCCTAAAGAGGAAAAACTGTTTTTT. Translated: CASSSGHPKEEKLFF.